This T cell receptor (beta chain) originates from a study of T-cell memory formation after mild COVID-19. At the level of the study: TCR clusters were mostly confined to one donor each.

Study-level points and caveats: Contracting CD4+ clones were located mainly in CM and EM, and CD8+ clones in EMRA. Some SARS-CoV-2-responding clones were already detected in memory before infection.

Libraries for TCRalpha and TCRbeta carried sample barcodes and unique molecular identifiers via 5'RACE. From the 5' RACE reads, TCRdb called clonotypes with MiXCR, one entry per CDR3 protein. This sample carries a few hundred thousand distinct CDR3 sequences, about 16% of them seen once, and the ten largest clones take under 25%. This clonotype came up a few times. Its specificity is unknown. Sequencing was done on a sample of PBMCs or a T cell subset sorted from them (not recorded which). This sequence was found in a man younger than 30 who had mild COVID-19 (a few samples of this study predate the infection). Cell type and time point are not known.

CDR3 sequence reads: CASSYSKSGTLYEQYF. CDR3 sequence (DNA): TGTGCCAGCAGTTACTCGAAGTCAGGGACCCTCTACGAGCAGTACTTC. The V call is TRBV6-5, the J call TRBJ2-7; the D call may be TRBD1 or TRBD2 (5 bases each). Trimming pared 0 bases from V and 3 bases from J, leaving 15 bases between. This CDR3 is 16 amino acids long. Germline values: CDR1 MNHEY, CDR2 SVGAGI.